Each of the 2 T cell receptor beta chains below was sequenced from the same sample in a study of cytomegalovirus exposure and HLA in healthy donors. Assay used: immunoSEQ multiplex PCR; TCRdb lists only in-frame clones, some missing. Here the sample spans roughly 100,000 clones, approximately 90% being singletons. Specimen: PBMCs. The source is a woman between 18 and 29 years old in good health and CMV-seropositive.

Remarks on this clone: One junction end does not reproduce the germline sequence, and a read error may be involved. The chain employs TRBV2 and TRBJ2-1, with TRBD2 matching over 7 bases. The CDR3 sequence is 10 residues long. Germline V gives CDR1 SNHLY, CDR2 FYNNEI. The CDR3, as DNA: TGTGCCAGCAGGGACCCCGGGAGGATCTTC. It encodes CASRDPGRIF.

This chain joins TRBV5-6 and TRBJ2-5; 7 nucleotides line up with TRBD1. The germline CDR1 and CDR2 sequences are SGHDT and YYEEEE. After removal of 0 bases from V and 3 bases from J, the junction contained 2 bases not matched to a gene. This CDR3 is 14 amino acids long. The CDR3 spells CASSLVDREETQYF. The CDR3 DNA reads TGTGCCAGCAGCTTGGTTGACAGGGAAGAGACCCAGTACTTC. The variable domain in full, with the rest retrieved from reference TRBV5-6 and TRBJ2-5, is DAGVTQSPTHLIKTRGQQVTLRCSPKSGHDTVSWYQQALGQGPQFIFQYYEEEERQRGNFPDRFSGHQFPNYSSELNVNALLLGDSALYLCASSLVDREETQYFGPGTRLLVL.